A single sample is the source of the 9 T cell receptor beta chains below, sequenced in a study of blood T cell repertoires in COVID-19 (TCRdb year 2020). Library preparation was by the immunoSEQ multiplex PCR assay. TCRdb took this table from immuneACCESS and kept in-frame rearrangements with V and J called. Such tables lack part of the clones; where checked against another copy, unresolved V genes explain under half of the gap, and the rest is unexplained. The sample data list 60,000 to 100,000 clones, and around 90% of these were observed just once. 4.6% of the sample comes from the top ten. The specimen sequenced was peripheral blood. The receptors were gathered from a man aged 50 or older with active COVID-19.

J is TRBJ2-7 and V is TRBV27; TRBD2 aligns across 11 bases. Germline CDR1 reads MNHEY; CDR2 reads SMNVEV (reference sequence). CDR3 length: 15 amino acids. J was trimmed by 3 bases and V by 6 bases; bases with no gene match: 7. The CDR3 DNA reads as TGTGCCAGCAGCCGACCGGGACTAGCGGTCTACGAGCAGTACTTC. It specifies CASSRPGLAVYEQYF.

The chain has TRBV7-2 and TRBJ2-1; 8 nucleotides align to TRBD2. The CDR3 extends over 15 amino acids. V shed 5 bases and J 2 bases; nucleotides not matched to a gene: 5. The germline V gene has CDR1 SGHTA and CDR2 FQGNSA. CDR3 coding DNA: TGTGCCAGCAGCCCCAGCGGGGGACCCTACAATGAGCAGTTCTTC. Protein product: CASSPSGGPYNEQFF. The variable domain in full, with the rest retrieved from reference TRBV7-2 and TRBJ2-1, is GAGVSQSPSNKVTEKGKDVELRCDPISGHTALYWYRQSLGQGLEFLIYFQGNSAPDKSGLPSDRFSAERTGGSVSTLTIQRTQQEDSAVYLCASSPSGGPYNEQFFGPGTRLTVL.

This clone was detected a few times. The chain links TRBV19 to TRBJ1-5; 7 positions agree with TRBD1. The trim removed 5 bases at V and 0 bases at J, leaving 13 bases unmatched. CDR3 length: 18 amino acids. CDR1 is LNHDA and CDR2 is SQIVND in the germline V gene (reference sequence). The CDR3 sequence is CASSWNRGSGYSNQPQHF. CDR3 DNA sequence: TGTGCCAGTAGTTGGAACAGGGGTTCCGGATATAGCAATCAGCCCCAGCATTTT.

The V gene is TRBV7-9, the J gene TRBJ1-1, with D perhaps matching TRBD1 (5 bases). Trimming stripped 5 bases from V and 10 bases from J, with 17 bases between. CDR1 is SEHNR and CDR2 is FQNEAQ in the germline V gene (reference sequence). This CDR3 is 13 amino acids long. CDR3 sequence reads: CASSHRGVEGAFF. The CDR3 DNA follows: TGTGCCAGCAGCCACCGGGGGGTCGAGGGAGCTTTCTTT.

The J gene is TRBJ2-1, the V gene TRBV7-3; a weak D match, TRBD2 (5 bases). V lost 5 bases and J 9 bases, leaving 14 bases between the germline ends. The CDR3 is 13 amino acids. From germline, CDR1 is SGHTA and CDR2 FQGTGA. The CDR3, as DNA: TGTGCCAGCAGCGCCTGGACTGAGGGTGAGCAGTTCTTC. Its protein is CASSAWTEGEQFF.

This clone was counted once. The gene calls are TRBV5-1 and TRBJ1-4, with D possibly TRBD1 on 6 matching bases. The V gene lost 1 base and the J gene lost 8 bases, with 12 bases spanning the gap. CDR3 size: 14 residues. Per germline, CDR1 SGHRS and CDR2 YFSETQ. The CDR3 loop is CASSLTGSREKLFF. The CDR3 DNA sequence: TGCGCCAGCAGCTTGACAGGGTCTAGGGAAAAACTGTTTTTT. Full variable domain (outside the CDR3, taken from reference TRBV5-1 and TRBJ1-4): KAGVTQTPRYLIKTRGQQVTLSCSPISGHRSVSWYQQTPGQGLQFLFEYFSETQRNKGNFPGRFSGRQFSNSRSEMNVSTLELGDSALYLCASSLTGSREKLFFGSGTQLSVL.

The V and J genes are TRBV3-1 (or the pseudogene TRBV3-2) and TRBJ2-2; TRBD2 matches at 7 bases. The germline CDR1 and CDR2 sequences are LGHDT and YNNKEL (reference sequence). The CDR3 has 15 residues. After removal of 4 bases from V and 1 base from J, the junction contained 3 bases not matched to a gene. CDR3 sequence: CASSPGLMNTGELFF. DNA for the CDR3: TGTGCCAGCAGCCCGGGACTAATGAACACCGGGGAGCTGTTTTTT.

The J gene is TRBJ2-7, the V gene TRBV2; no firm D call. V lost 7 bases to trimming and J lost 3 bases, with 10 bases between them. Germline V gives CDR1 SNHLY, CDR2 FYNNEI. The CDR3 runs 12 residues. The CDR3 DNA follows: TGTGCCAGCATGGGTCCGGGCTACGAGCAGTACTTC. Amino acid sequence: CASMGPGYEQYF.

The chain carries TRBV6-5 and TRBJ1-5; TRBD1 matches 9 bases. With V trimmed by 4 bases and J by 4 bases, 5 bases remained unmatched. The CDR3 sequence is 15 residues long. Germline V gene lookup returns CDR1 MNHEY and CDR2 SVGAGI. CDR3 nucleotides: TGTGCCAGCAGTTTGGGACAGGGAGGGAATCAGCCCCAGCATTTT. Its protein product is CASSLGQGGNQPQHF.